These 18 T cell receptor beta chains were all obtained from the same sample, sequenced in a study of tumor-infiltrating lymphocytes in primary liver carcinoma. Blood RNA originated from unsorted whole blood, with germline DNA additionally extracted. The template, around 540 ng total RNA, yielded TCR beta cDNA made with a constant-region primer. Investigators got TCR beta libraries out of three nested multiplex PCR rounds, done with slightly modified ARM-PCR. Forward primers for TRBV1-TRBV30 and a C-beta reverse primer served the first two PCR rounds, at roughly 10 cycles each. TCRdb analysed the multiplex PCR reads with MiXCR anew, one entry per CDR3 protein. The sample has approximately 300,000 distinct CDR3 sequences, 65% seen once; the top ten hold about 8.4%. The sequenced sample consisted of peripheral blood. These receptors were taken from a man aged 35 to 55 with primary liver carcinoma and hepatitis B virus infection.

This clonotype was detected ten times or more. V and J are TRBV4-2 and TRBJ2-7; maybe TRBD2 (5 bases). The germline CDR1 and CDR2 sequences are LGHNA and YNFKEQ. Deletions cut 1 base from V and 5 bases from J, with 15 bases between. The CDR3 loop spans 15 amino acids. CDR3 nucleotide sequence: TGTGCCAGCAGCCAAGGGAGCGGAGAAGGCAACGAGCAGTACTTC. This sequence encodes CASSQGSGEGNEQYF.

In regard to this clonotype: This may stem from a read error, because a much larger clone lies one nucleotide away. This chain uses TRBV6-5 with TRBJ2-7; D ambiguous. Looked up from germline, CDR1 is MNHEY and CDR2 is SVGAGI. This CDR3 comprises 13 residues. The CDR3 DNA reads as TGTACCAGCAGTCCCGGACCCAGGTACGAGCAGTACTTC. This sequence encodes CTSSPGPRYEQYF.

Written as DNA, the CDR3 is TGTGCCAGCAGTCCCACGGGACAGGGATCTACCTACGAGCAGTACTTC. This translates into CASSPTGQGSTYEQYF. The rearrangement links TRBV28 to TRBJ2-7; TRBD1 matches at 9 bases. Unmatched junction bases numbered 10, after V lost 5 bases and J lost 2 bases. Germline V gives CDR1 MDHEN, CDR2 SYDVKM. The length of the CDR3 is 16 residues.

The V gene is TRBV5-1, the J gene TRBJ2-1, with D perhaps matching TRBD2 (7 bases). Germline V gives CDR1 SGHRS, CDR2 YFSETQ. V was shortened by 2 bases and J by 5 bases, with 14 bases between the two germline ends. The CDR3 runs to 15 residues. The CDR3 loop is CASSFGGGGNNEQFF. DNA of the CDR3: TGCGCCAGCAGCTTCGGAGGGGGGGGAAACAATGAGCAGTTCTTC. The entire variable domain, with the rest obtained from reference TRBV5-1 and TRBJ2-1, is as follows: KAGVTQTPRYLIKTRGQQVTLSCSPISGHRSVSWYQQTPGQGLQFLFEYFSETQRNKGNFPGRFSGRQFSNSRSEMNVSTLELGDSALYLCASSFGGGGNNEQFFGPGTRLTVL.

In regard to this clonotype: The CDR3 end shows no conserved phenylalanine or tryptophan, and so a read error is likely. The V and J genes are TRBV6-5 and TRBJ2-3, with TRBD2 identical over 7 bases. V was pared by 0 bases and J by 2 bases, with 5 bases of the junction left unmatched. This CDR3 has 16 amino acids. CDR1 and CDR2 (germline): MNHEY, SVGAGI. The CDR3 bases are TGTGCCAGCAGTTACTCTTCAGCGGGGTACACAGATACGCAGTATTAT. It translates to CASSYSSAGYTDTQYY.

Of note for this clonotype: The junction differs from germline at one of its ends, possibly a read error. This chain joins TRBV29-1 and TRBJ2-7; perhaps TRBD2 as D (6 bases). Germline assignment: CDR1 SQVTM and CDR2 ANQGSEA. There are 16 residues in the CDR3. The CDR3 sequence: CSVLGGETAKSCEQYF. In nucleotides, the CDR3 is TGCAGCGTTCTGGGCGGGGAGACCGCTAAATCCTGCGAGCAGTACTTC.

In the case of this clonotype: A much larger clone differs by one base, so this may be a read error. J is TRBJ1-4 and V is TRBV4-3; 9 bases line up with TRBD1. V lost 4 bases and J lost 6; bases outside the gene matches: 6. The germline V gene has CDR1 LGHNA and CDR2 YSLEER. The CDR3 spans 15 residues. The CDR3 sequence: CASSLRWTGDEKLFF. Written as DNA, the CDR3 is TGCGCCAGCAGCCTAAGATGGACAGGGGATGAAAAACTGTTTTTT.

For this clonotype: One base away lies a much larger clone, so this may be a sequencing read error. The rearrangement joins TRBV6-5 to TRBJ2-3; D gene unclear. Looked up from germline, CDR1 is MNHEY and CDR2 is SVGAGI. This CDR3 region has 13 residues. This CDR3 reads CASSYRLRDTHYF. In DNA form, the CDR3 reads TGTGCCAGCAGTTACAGACTTCGAGATACGCATTATTTT.

The V call is TRBV11-2, the J call TRBJ2-1; maybe TRBD2 (6 bases). Looked up from germline, CDR1 is SGHAT and CDR2 is FQNNGV. The CDR3 is made up of 17 amino acids. V gave up 1 base and J gave up 6 bases, with 19 bases separating them. The CDR3: CASSLVPGVRPSNEQFF. CDR3 nucleotide sequence: TGTGCCAGCAGCTTAGTACCGGGAGTCCGACCCAGCAATGAGCAGTTCTTC.

The sample holds a few counts of this clonotype. A single base separates this from a much larger clone, so it may be a read error. The chain carries TRBV6-5 and TRBJ2-5, with D possibly TRBD1 on 6 matching bases. The CDR3 has 12 amino acids. Germline loops: CDR1 MNHEY, CDR2 SVGAGI. The CDR3 nucleotides read TGTGCCAGCCGACAGGACCAAGAGGCCCAGTACTTC. This sequence encodes CASRQDQEAQYF.

The V and J genes are TRBV5-5 and TRBJ2-3, with D unresolved. The V gene lost 0 bases and the J gene lost 6 bases, with 17 bases spanning the gap. Germline V lookup: CDR1 SGHKS, CDR2 YYEKEE (reference sequence). CDR3 size: 16 residues. CDR3 coding DNA: TGTGCCAGCAGCTTGGGTCTTCACCTTATTTATGATACGCAGTATTTT. Translating it yields CASSLGLHLIYDTQYF.

The CDR3 DNA sequence: TGTGCCAGCAACAACCTCAGGACAGGGGCGAGCTACGAGCAGTACTTC. Encoded protein: CASNNLRTGASYEQYF. The chain carries TRBV7-8 and TRBJ2-7; 9 bases agree with TRBD1. The CDR3 has 16 residues. With V trimmed by 7 bases and J by 3 bases, 13 bases remained unmatched. Per germline, CDR1 SGHVS and CDR2 FQNEAQ.

Turning to this clonotype: A junction boundary mismatches the germline segment, possibly from a read error. This rearrangement joins TRBV29-1 to TRBJ1-1; D is possibly TRBD1 (6 bases). Germline loops: CDR1 SQVTM, CDR2 ANQGSEA. This CDR3 spans 15 amino acids. The CDR3 DNA sequence: TGCAGCGTCCCTAGGATGGGGGGCTTGAACACTGAAGTTCTCTTT. It translates to CSVPRMGGLNTEVLF.

Many counts were recorded for this clonotype. V usage is TRBV11-2 and J usage is TRBJ2-1; TRBD2 aligns across 7 bases. Losses at the gene ends were 4 bases for V and 10 bases for J; bases not matched to a gene: 13. CDR1 is SGHAT, CDR2 FQNNGV, per germline. This CDR3 contains 15 residues. In nucleotides, the CDR3 is TGTGCCAGCAGCTACCGACTAGCTTCACGCGGGGAGCAGTTCTTC. This sequence encodes CASSYRLASRGEQFF.

With respect to this clonotype: A much larger clonotype is one base distant, so this may be a read error. This rearrangement joins TRBV10-3 to TRBJ2-7; D uncertain. The CDR3 totals 12 residues. CDR1 ENHRY and CDR2 SYGVKD come from the germline V gene. CDR3 amino acids: CAISQGGYEQHF. CDR3 nucleotides: TGTGCCATCAGTCAAGGTGGCTACGAGCAGCACTTC.

As to this clonotype: A read error may explain this, as a much larger clone is one base away. V usage is TRBV12-3 or TRBV12-4 and J usage is TRBJ2-7, with TRBD2 identical over 7 bases. Trimming took 6 bases from V and 0 from J; bases not matched to a gene: 8. The CDR3 runs 15 residues. The CDR3 DNA follows: TGTGCCAGCAGGCTTAGCGGGCGGAGCTCCTACGAGCAGTACTTC. Its protein product is CASRLSGRSSYEQYF.

V gene TRBV28 combines with J gene TRBJ1-3, with TRBD1 matching 8 bases. Looked up from germline, CDR1 is MDHEN and CDR2 is SYDVKM. The CDR3 totals 11 residues. Germline trimming cut 5 bases from V and 12 bases from J; bases unmatched to any gene: 3. The CDR3: CASSIDRGIYF. DNA for the CDR3: TGTGCCAGCAGTATTGACAGGGGCATATATTTT. The full variable domain, with the rest looked up from reference TRBV28 and TRBJ1-3, is DVKVTQSSRYLVKRTGEKVFLECVQDMDHENMFWYRQDPGLGLRLIYFSYDVKMKEKGDIPEGYSVSREKKERFSLILESASTNQTSMYLCASSIDRGIYFGEGSWLTVV.

The table lists this clonotype with many counts. The rearrangement joins TRBV6-6 to TRBJ2-1, with TRBD1 matching 10 bases. The CDR3 extends over 15 amino acids. The trim removed 7 bases at V and 3 bases at J, leaving 6 bases unmatched. Germline values: CDR1 MNHNY, CDR2 SVGAGI (reference sequence). The CDR3 DNA follows: TGTGCCAGCACCCCGGGACAGGGGAGCTACAATGAGCAGTTCTTC. Translating gives CASTPGQGSYNEQFF.